This TCR beta chain was recorded in a study of T cell responses to AZD1222 COVID-19 vaccine (dated by TCRdb to the early 2020s). Broadly, across the study: AZD1222 recipients whose second dose came at about 4 weeks and those whose second dose came at about 12 weeks were combined into one group, since spike-specific TCR depth and breadth did not differ between the two schedules. TCR sequencing covered roughly 230 trial participants: 207 given two doses of AZD1222 and some 25 given two doses of MenACWY control vaccine. Trial participants were enrolled into age subgroups of 18-55, 56-69 and 70-plus years, which contained 148, 28 and 57 TCR-sequenced participants, respectively. General study outcomes and caveats: Participants were mostly white British, with more females than males. The authors suggested clonal diversity may have been underestimated. The whole spike protein was spanned by vaccine-associated CD4 TCRs, and dominant responses were seen in regions 160-218 and 743-854. In the small 56-69-year group, the increase in depth fell short of significance, most likely because of low power. A significant rise in spike-specific TCR breadth and depth was observed after two AZD1222 doses relative to day 0 and relative to MenACWY recipients. No day 14 peak-response samples were available, so repertoires were characterized only after the peak T cell response. Reportedly, close to half of the unique spike-specific TCRs recognized epitopes lying outside the regions that are mutated in the B.1.351 and B.1.1.7 variants. Conclusions about previously exposed vaccinees were limited because only five to seven AZD1222 recipients were SARS-CoV-2 seropositive at baseline.

In the paper's terms, the time point label means: baseline before first vaccination. Vaccinee samples were obtained from the UK trials COV001 and COV002, which included a single-blind randomized controlled phase 2/3 trial of AZD1222 (ChAdOx1 nCoV-19) in healthy adults. For TCRbeta chain sequencing, PBMC samples were collected from trial participants at day 0 and at day 28 after the second dose. CDR1 MNHEY and CDR2 SVGAGI were looked up in the germline V gene. The junction shows trimming of 6 bases on V and 1 base on J, plus 9 bases between the germline ends. The CDR3 has 13 amino acids, counting the end cysteine and phenylalanine. Left in the record is the CDR3 DNA by itself, 39 bases read in frame from the first base. The CDR3 regions of human TCRbeta chains were subjected to immunosequencing. Under the source paper's analysis protocol: TCRs in the repertoires were compared against a reference library of SARS-CoV-2-specific TCRs that had been generated with the MIRA antigen-specificity platform. Breadth was defined as the fraction of unique TCRs that were SARS-CoV-2-associated. Depth was defined as the fraction of total T cells that were SARS-CoV-2-associated. Each spike-specific TCR was assigned to its reactive spike region and to a CD4 or CD8 class using the MIRA data. Log10-transformed breadth and depth values were compared by one-way ANOVA with Sidak's multiple comparisons tests. TCRdb holds this immuneACCESS table with in-frame rearrangements only. Some clones are missing; in checked studies, unresolved V genes explain under half, and the rest has no known cause. The D gene and trimming were derived from the DNA, and the V and J assignments and clone size from that table. This sample has some 200,000 clones in its table, and 85% to 95% of those were observed once. 8% to 13% of the sample is taken by the ten largest.

Note on this clone: Its target antigen remains unknown. No much larger clone is present one base from it, and per-base qualities are unavailable.

This sequence was found in an adult in good health. Rearrangement joined TRBV6-5 to TRBJ1-1; the D gene identity is not certain. The material was peripheral blood, obtained on day 0 of AZD1222 vaccination. Read as DNA, the sequence is TGTGCCAGCAGAACAGACCCGAACACTGAAGCTTTCTTT. This translates into CASRTDPNTEAFF.